The rows below give T cell receptor beta chains drawn from one sample of a study of blood T cell repertoires in COVID-19. Profiled with immunoSEQ multiplex PCR; TCRdb holds only in-frame clones, not every one. The table shows around 250,000 clones, with roughly 88% occurring only once. Sequencing was performed on peripheral blood. These receptors were obtained from an elderly man with acute or convalescent COVID-19. Each CDR3 is given with its conserved first and last residue. D genes are given only for firm matches. Some rows have no size entry. The others give once, few or many, or a class for an expanded clone.

j_gene,d_gene,v_gene,abundance,CDR3aa,CDR3nt
TRBJ2-5,-,TRBV6-5,-,CASSYLTGNQETQYF,TGTGCCAGCAGTTACCTCACAGGTAACCAAGAGACCCAGTACTTC
TRBJ2-3,TRBD2,TRBV2,-,CACRHRTIAGRTDTQYF,TGTGCCTGCCGACACCGGACTATAGCGGGACGCACAGATACGCAGTATTTT
TRBJ2-7,-,TRBV3-1/TRBV3-2,few,CASSQDGGLGADLAHEQYF,TGTGCCAGCAGCCAAGATGGAGGGCTAGGCGCCGATCTAGCCCACGAGCAGTACTTC
TRBJ1-1,TRBD1,TRBV2,-,CASRDRGMNTEAFF,TGTGCCAGCAGGGACAGGGGCATGAACACTGAAGCTTTCTTT
TRBJ2-3,TRBD1,TRBV10-3,many,CAIGDRGRGTDTQYF,TGTGCCATCGGAGACAGGGGGCGAGGCACAGATACGCAGTATTTT
TRBJ1-4,TRBD1,TRBV5-6,-,CASSLWAGGEKLFF,TGTGCCAGCAGCTTGTGGGCAGGGGGTGAAAAACTGTTTTTT
TRBJ2-1,TRBD1,TRBV3-1/TRBV3-2,-,CASSLGQGILNEQFF,TGTGCCAGCAGCCTGGGACAGGGAATTTTAAATGAGCAGTTCTTC
TRBJ2-7,TRBD1,TRBV5-1,-,CASSLAKTGDYEQYF,TGCGCCAGCAGCTTGGCTAAGACAGGGGACTACGAGCAGTACTTC
TRBJ1-6,TRBD1,TRBV7-2,-,CASTLGRQGTYNSPLHF,TGTGCCAGCACCTTAGGGAGACAGGGTACCTATAATTCACCCCTCCACTTT
TRBJ1-2,TRBD1,TRBV6-5,-,CATRTGGYGYTF,TGTGCCACCCGGACAGGAGGCTATGGCTACACCTTC
TRBJ1-2,TRBD1,TRBV28,-,CASSRQGSYGYTF,TGTGCCAGCAGCCGACAGGGGAGCTATGGCTACACCTTC
TRBJ1-4,-,TRBV28,-,CASSLRVSGLFF,TGTGCCAGCAGTTTAAGGGTTAGCGGACTGTTTTTT
TRBJ2-5,TRBD1,TRBV11-3,-,CASSYRTGWGGQETQYF,TGTGCCAGCAGCTACCGGACAGGGTGGGGTGGGCAAGAGACCCAGTACTTC
TRBJ2-1,-,TRBV9,-,CASSEGGFNNEQFF,TGTGCCAGCAGCGAGGGCGGGTTTAACAATGAGCAGTTCTTC
TRBJ1-1,TRBD1,TRBV13,-,CASSPSSTQGRNTEAFF,TGTGCCAGCAGCCCTTCTTCAACACAGGGGCGGAACACTGAAGCTTTCTTT
TRBJ1-5,-,TRBV18,-,CASSPTGNNQPQHF,TGTGCCAGCTCCCCCACAGGGAACAATCAGCCCCAGCATTTT
TRBJ1-6,-,TRBV9,once,CASSVGTADSPLHF,TGTGCCAGCAGCGTAGGGACTGCGGATTCACCCCTCCACTTT
TRBJ1-5,-,TRBV2,-,CASSGGGLSNQPQHF,TGTGCCAGCAGTGGGGGGGGGCTTAGCAATCAGCCCCAGCATTTT
TRBJ1-1,-,TRBV28,once,CASTVAGSTEAFF,TGTGCCAGCACCGTTGCGGGTAGCACTGAAGCTTTCTTT
TRBJ1-5,TRBD1,TRBV10-3,-,CAISESQGVGQPQHF,TGTGCCATCAGTGAGTCACAGGGGGTAGGACAGCCCCAGCATTTT
TRBJ2-7,-,TRBV21-1,-,CASSSCPGSPSYEQYF,TGTGCCAGCAGCTCCTGCCCCGGGAGCCCTAGCTACGAGCAGTACTTC
TRBJ2-1,TRBD2,TRBV5-1,-,CASSFGISGVYNEQFF,TGCGCCAGCAGCTTTGGGATTAGCGGGGTCTACAATGAGCAGTTCTTC
TRBJ1-3,-,TRBV2,few,CASRAQGPGNTIYF,TGTGCCAGCAGGGCCCAGGGTCCTGGAAACACCATATATTTT
TRBJ1-4,TRBD1,TRBV9,-,CASSVSGTGGEKLFF,TGTGCCAGCAGCGTATCCGGGACAGGGGGTGAAAAACTGTTTTTT
TRBJ2-7,-,TRBV11-2,few,CASSLDRVEQYF,TGTGCCAGCAGCTTAGACAGGGTTGAGCAGTACTTC
TRBJ2-5,-,TRBV6-2/TRBV6-3,-,CASSITGETQYF,TGTGCCAGCAGTATCACGGGTGAGACCCAGTACTTC
TRBJ2-1,-,TRBV7-9,-,CASSRGNEQFF,TGTGCCAGCAGCCGAGGTAATGAGCAGTTCTTC
TRBJ1-6,-,TRBV28,few,CASSFGSLGPNNSPLHF,TGTGCCAGCAGTTTCGGTAGCTTGGGTCCGAATAATTCACCCCTCCACTTT
TRBJ2-7,TRBD2,TRBV2,-,CASSEPTSGARNEQYF,TGTGCCAGCAGTGAACCTACTAGCGGCGCGAGGAACGAGCAGTACTTC
TRBJ1-6,-,TRBV7-3,-,CASSQGRGGNSPLHF,TGTGCCAGCAGCCAGGGTAGGGGAGGAAATTCACCCCTCCACTTT
TRBJ1-6,-,TRBV5-5,-,CASSWEQGLGSSLHF,TGTGCCAGCAGCTGGGAACAGGGTCTGGGGAGTTCCCTCCACTTT
TRBJ1-6,-,TRBV4-1,-,CASSQDPQGYSPLHF,TGCGCCAGCAGCCAAGATCCACAGGGATATTCACCCCTCCACTTT
TRBJ2-7,-,TRBV5-1,-,CASRAVASGYEQYF,TGCGCCAGCCGGGCCGTCGCGAGCGGTTACGAGCAGTACTTC
TRBJ2-7,TRBD1,TRBV3-1/TRBV3-2,-,CASSQPGQGGGEQYF,TGTGCCAGCAGCCAACCGGGACAGGGAGGGGGCGAGCAGTACTTC
TRBJ1-1,-,TRBV5-1,-,CASSLVRTVNSFMNTEAFF,TGCGCCAGCAGCTTGGTTCGGACAGTGAATTCCTTCATGAACACTGAAGCTTTCTTT
TRBJ1-5,TRBD1,TRBV28,-,CASRGQGGNQPQHF,TGTGCCAGCCGGGGACAGGGCGGCAATCAGCCCCAGCATTTT